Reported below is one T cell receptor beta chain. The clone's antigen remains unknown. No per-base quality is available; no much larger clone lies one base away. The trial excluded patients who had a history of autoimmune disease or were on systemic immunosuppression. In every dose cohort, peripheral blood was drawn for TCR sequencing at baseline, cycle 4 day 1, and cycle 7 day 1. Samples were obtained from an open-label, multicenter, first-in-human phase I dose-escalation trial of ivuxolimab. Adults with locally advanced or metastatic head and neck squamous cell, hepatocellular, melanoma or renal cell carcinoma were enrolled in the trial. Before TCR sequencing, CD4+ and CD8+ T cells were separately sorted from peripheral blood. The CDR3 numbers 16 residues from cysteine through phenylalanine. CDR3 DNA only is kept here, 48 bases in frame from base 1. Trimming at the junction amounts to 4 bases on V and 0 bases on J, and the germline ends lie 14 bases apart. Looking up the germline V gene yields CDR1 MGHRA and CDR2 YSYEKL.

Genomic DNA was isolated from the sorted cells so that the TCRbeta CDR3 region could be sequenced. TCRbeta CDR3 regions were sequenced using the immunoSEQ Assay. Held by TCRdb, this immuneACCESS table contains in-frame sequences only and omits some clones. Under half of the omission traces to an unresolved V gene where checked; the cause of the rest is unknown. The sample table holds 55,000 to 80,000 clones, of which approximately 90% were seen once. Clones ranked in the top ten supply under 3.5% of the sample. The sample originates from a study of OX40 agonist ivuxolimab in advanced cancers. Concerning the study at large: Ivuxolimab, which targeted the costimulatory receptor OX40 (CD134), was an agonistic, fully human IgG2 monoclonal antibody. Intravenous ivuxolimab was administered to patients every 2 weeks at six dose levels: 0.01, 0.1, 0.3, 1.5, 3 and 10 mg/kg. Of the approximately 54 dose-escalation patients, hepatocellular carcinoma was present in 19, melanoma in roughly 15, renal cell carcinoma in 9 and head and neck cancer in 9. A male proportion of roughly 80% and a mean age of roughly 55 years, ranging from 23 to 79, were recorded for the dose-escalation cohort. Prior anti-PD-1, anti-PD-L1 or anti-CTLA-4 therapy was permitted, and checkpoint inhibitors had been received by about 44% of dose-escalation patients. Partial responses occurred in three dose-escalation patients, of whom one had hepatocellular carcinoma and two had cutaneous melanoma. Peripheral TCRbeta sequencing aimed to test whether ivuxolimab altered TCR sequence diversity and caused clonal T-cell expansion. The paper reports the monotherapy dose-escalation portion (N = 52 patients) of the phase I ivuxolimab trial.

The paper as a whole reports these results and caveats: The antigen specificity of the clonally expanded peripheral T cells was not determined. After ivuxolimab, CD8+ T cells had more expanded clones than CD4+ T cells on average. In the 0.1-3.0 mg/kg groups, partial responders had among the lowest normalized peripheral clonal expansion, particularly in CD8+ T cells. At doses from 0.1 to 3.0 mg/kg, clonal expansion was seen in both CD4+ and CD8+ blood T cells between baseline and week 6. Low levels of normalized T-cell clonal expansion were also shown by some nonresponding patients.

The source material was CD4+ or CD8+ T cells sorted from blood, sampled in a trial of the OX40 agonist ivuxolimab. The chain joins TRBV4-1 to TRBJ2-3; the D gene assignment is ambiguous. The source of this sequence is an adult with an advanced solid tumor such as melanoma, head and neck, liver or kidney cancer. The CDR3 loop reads CASSLVWGSSTDTQYF. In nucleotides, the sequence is TGCGCCAGCAGCCTTGTGTGGGGTTCTAGCACAGATACGCAGTATTTT.